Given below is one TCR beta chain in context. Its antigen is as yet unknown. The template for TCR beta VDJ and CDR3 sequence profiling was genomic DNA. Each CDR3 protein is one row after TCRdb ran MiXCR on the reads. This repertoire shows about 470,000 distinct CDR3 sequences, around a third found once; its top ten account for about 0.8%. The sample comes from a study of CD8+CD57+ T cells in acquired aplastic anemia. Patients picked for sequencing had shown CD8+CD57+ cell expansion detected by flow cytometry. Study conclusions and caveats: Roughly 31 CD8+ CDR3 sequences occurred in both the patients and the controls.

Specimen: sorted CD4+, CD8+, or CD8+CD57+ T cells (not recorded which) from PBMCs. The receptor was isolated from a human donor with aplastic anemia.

DNA for the CDR3: TGCGCCAGGGACAGGACCTTGAATGGCTACACCTTC. It is translated as CARDRTLNGYTF. The V gene is TRBV10-2, the J gene TRBJ1-2; 7 bases fit TRBD1. The trim removed 9 bases at V and 6 bases at J, leaving 7 bases unmatched. Looked up from germline, CDR1 is WSHSY and CDR2 is SAAADI. CDR3 length: 12 residues.